This T cell receptor (beta chain) is from a study of blood T cells in healthy people across ages (dated by TCRdb to between 2015 and 2017). As for the study more broadly: In model experiments, template switching captured about one uniquely barcoded TCR beta cDNA molecule for every two T cells. To track age-related changes in TCR beta repertoire diversity, the study relied on deep sequencing normalized with unique cDNA molecular identifiers. Donors were grouped into four age groups: young (average approximately 15 years), middle-aged (over 35), aged (around 60) and long-lived (around 80). To avoid experimental bias, donors of different ages were distributed randomly across sequencing lanes. The study analyzed two additional independent replicas of 1 million unique cDNA reads from the same blood draw for two donors, one aged 18 to 30 and one aged 80 or older. What the work shows at the level of the full study, not this receptor alone: Conclusive comparison of naive and antigen-experienced compartments was prevented by the profiling of bulk unsorted PBMCs. As age increased, observed TCR beta diversity per million T cells dropped in a roughly linear way, and a significant reduction was already evident by age roughly 40. Estimates of total diversity based on one million sequenced T cells were considered lower bounds and underestimates. The long-lived group showed more naive CD4+ T cells, fewer expanded clones and increased TCR diversity than the aged group, suggesting age selection. There was a strong correlation between observed TCR beta diversity and the percentage of naive T cells measured by flow cytometry. The CMV infection status of donors was not known, potentially confounding age-related changes in expanded clonotypes.

This clonotype was seen many times. Its antigen specificity is not known. Per-nucleotide qualities are absent, and no much larger clonotype sits a single base away. CDR1 and CDR2, looked up from the germline V gene (reference sequence), are MNHEY and SMNVEV. The CDR3 runs 11 residues from the cysteine to the phenylalanine. Kept here is only the CDR3 DNA, which spans 33 bases and is read in frame from base 1. Trimming costs V 5 bases and J 4 bases, and their ends lie 3 bases apart. Systemically healthy Caucasian individuals from Russia, 39 in total and aged roughly 6 to 100 years, were included as donors. Each donor gave 8 to 10 milliliters of peripheral blood, drawn into EDTA-treated Vacutainer tubes. Ficoll-Paque density-gradient centrifugation was used to isolate PBMCs, with at least 6.5 million per sample. Total RNA, at least 6 micrograms per sample, was extracted from PBMCs with Trizol reagent. The percentages of naive CD45RAhigh/CD27high T cells were determined by flow cytometry on a PBMC aliquot from every donor.

Libraries came from 5' RACE. These reads were obtained on an Illumina HiSeq 2500. A second about 7 to 12 cycle PCR used a sample-barcoded 5' primer and a J-beta primer mix. Each TCR beta cDNA molecule received a unique molecular identifier from a template-switch 5' adaptor carrying 12 random nucleotides. Each sample yielded at least 3 million CDR3-containing paired-end reads. First-strand cDNA synthesis was performed from all RNA using the Mint cDNA synthesis kit, with priming by a TRBC-specific oligonucleotide. Following uracil-DNA glycosylase treatment, a first 18-cycle PCR with universal primers M1SS and BC2_uni_R was performed on all cDNA. Regarding the original processing steps: Normalization of each sample was performed by random selection of 1 million high-quality reads, each carrying a distinct molecular identifier. Instead of being binned into consensus sequences, reads that shared molecular identifiers were thrown out. CDR3 identification, clonotype clustering and error correction used MiTCR with a Q25 quality threshold and the strictest error-elimination algorithm. A nonparametric unseen species model with Euler transformation was used to estimate a lower bound on total TCR beta diversity. Using fastp at Q25 and MiXCR, TCRdb reprocessed the public reads and kept productive beta chains. Rows matching on CDR3 protein sequence are summarized as one entry with the most common DNA and genes. TCRdb, not the original authors, processed these V and J calls. Present in this sample are about 940,000 distinct CDR3 sequences, around 46% of which were seen just once. The ten largest make up roughly 13% of the sample.

The rearrangement joined TRBV27 to TRBJ2-1; there is no confident call for the D gene. The sequencing input was blood. This clonotype was sampled from a man aged 25-45 years in good health. Read as DNA, the sequence is TGTGCCAGCAGTGGGTACAATGAGCAGTTCTTC. This codes for CASSGYNEQFF.